The 9 T cell receptor beta chains given below trace back to one sample, sequenced in a study of shared clonotypes between healthy human individuals. Repertoires were generated with immunoSEQ multiplex PCR, while TCRdb's copy carries only in-frame clones and drops some. Among millions of clones listed, approximately 90% were seen once. The sample consisted of naive CD4+ T cells sorted from blood. The sample's subset: CD45RA+ positively selected. All receptors derive from a man aged 18 to 35 in good health.

This clone is a singleton in its sample. This sequence joins TRBV6-6 and TRBJ2-3, with 11 bases lining up with TRBD1. This CDR3 is 14 amino acids long. CDR1 is MNHNY, CDR2 SVGAGI, per germline (reference sequence). V dropped 5 bases and J dropped 7; count of bases not matched to a gene: 5. DNA for the CDR3: TGTGCCAGCAGTCCGGGACAGGGGGGATATACGCAGTATTTT. Amino acid sequence: CASSPGQGGYTQYF.

This chain links TRBV9 with TRBJ1-1; 8 nucleotides align to TRBD1. After removal of 0 bases from V and 4 bases from J, the junction contained 5 bases not matched to a gene. Germline loops: CDR1 SGDLS, CDR2 YYNGEE. The CDR3 length is 15 residues. As DNA, the CDR3 is TGTGCCAGCAGCGTAGTGGGTACAGGGGGCACTGAAGCTTTCTTT. The encoded protein is CASSVVGTGGTEAFF.

This chain joins TRBV10-1 and TRBJ1-5; tentative D call: TRBD1 (6 bases). From germline, CDR1 is WNHNN and CDR2 SYGVQD (reference sequence). V was shortened by 0 bases and J by 4 bases, with 19 bases between the two germline ends. CDR3 size: 18 residues. The CDR3 spells CASSESVGGGLRNQPQHF. In DNA, the CDR3 is TGCGCCAGCAGTGAGTCGGTGGGAGGGGGTCTACGGAATCAGCCCCAGCATTTT.

V is TRBV5-4 and J is TRBJ2-1; D perhaps matches TRBD2 (6 bases). The V gene's germline CDR1 is SGHNT and CDR2 YYREEE (reference sequence). The V and J ends lost 4 bases and 2 bases respectively, with 16 bases between them. The length of the CDR3 is 16 residues. As DNA, the CDR3 is TGTGCCAGCAGCCCCCCTTTGGGCGGGGCCTACAATGAGCAGTTCTTC. Amino acids: CASSPPLGGAYNEQFF.

This sequence joins TRBV7-9 and TRBJ1-1; D might be TRBD1 (5 bases). Trimming removed 5 bases from V and 2 bases from J, with 9 bases in between. The CDR3 extends over 13 amino acids. Germline loops: CDR1 SEHNR, CDR2 FQNEAQ (reference sequence). CDR3 loop: CASSQGANTEAFF. DNA for the CDR3: TGTGCCAGCAGCCAAGGGGCCAACACTGAAGCTTTCTTT.

This clone has just one count. The chain has TRBV5-1 and TRBJ1-4; D is unclear. The CDR3 totals 13 residues. The V end lost 5 bases, the J end lost 5 bases, and 10 bases lay between the germline ends. The germline gives CDR1 SGHRS, CDR2 YFSETQ. This chain's CDR3 is CASRVFSNEKLFF. In DNA, the CDR3 is TGCGCCAGCAGGGTGTTTTCGAATGAAAAACTGTTTTTT.

This clone was seen only once. This CDR3 is also generated by other DNA sequences in the sample. V is TRBV2 and J is TRBJ1-5, with a weak D call TRBD1 (5 bases). Germline V CDR1 and CDR2: SNHLY, FYNNEI. The CDR3 has 14 amino acids. V gave up 4 bases and J gave up 2 bases, with 9 bases separating them. The CDR3 nucleotides are TGTGCCAGCAGTGGGGGAGGGGGCAATCAGCCCCAGCATTTT. Protein sequence: CASSGGGGNQPQHF.

The chain uses TRBV7-2 and TRBJ2-3, with 8 bases fitting TRBD2. Germline V gene data show CDR1 as SGHTA and CDR2 as FQGNSA. This CDR3 is built from 18 residues. V trimming: 4 bases; J trimming: 4 bases; junction bases outside the gene matches: 16. CDR3 loop: CASSSQVKISGDSDTQYF. The CDR3 nucleotides read TGTGCCAGCAGCTCCCAGGTTAAGATTAGCGGGGACTCAGATACGCAGTATTTT.

The rearrangement uses TRBV10-3 and TRBJ1-2, with no clear D. CDR3 length: 14 residues. CDR1 and CDR2 from the germline V gene are ENHRY and SYGVKD. Trimming removed 3 bases at V and 1 base at J, with 9 bases between. The CDR3: CAISDGGHNYGYTF. CDR3 sequence (DNA): TGTGCCATCAGTGATGGAGGGCATAACTATGGCTACACCTTC.